Given below is one TCR beta chain in context. Its antigen is undetermined. The CDR3 loop spans 15 amino acids. In the study's own analysis: Without quality scores, immunoSEQ junctional reads could not be filtered like full-length reads. TCRdb's table, derived via immunoSEQ multiplex PCR, lists solely in-frame clones and lacks some. The V and J calls and clone size come from that table; D and trimming were worked out from the DNA. The profile shows about 510,000 clones, less than 85% of them singletons. This specimen comes from a study of shared clonotypes between healthy human individuals. Study-wide points: The study drew on few donors, limiting represented genetic and exposure-history diversity.

Some 100 million PBMCs per unsorted sample were used for genomic DNA. This TCR was recovered from a woman between 40 and 50 years old in good health. Some clones in this sample may be carry-over from other donors' samples. The sequenced sample was PBMCs. The chain combines TRBV21-1 with TRBJ2-1; the D segment call TRBD1 is taken from the table without a DNA check. TRBV21-1 is a documented pseudogene. DNA of the CDR3: TGTGCCAGCAAGGGGGTGGGAAACTTCTACAATGAGCAGTTCTTC. This sequence encodes CASKGVGNFYNEQFF.